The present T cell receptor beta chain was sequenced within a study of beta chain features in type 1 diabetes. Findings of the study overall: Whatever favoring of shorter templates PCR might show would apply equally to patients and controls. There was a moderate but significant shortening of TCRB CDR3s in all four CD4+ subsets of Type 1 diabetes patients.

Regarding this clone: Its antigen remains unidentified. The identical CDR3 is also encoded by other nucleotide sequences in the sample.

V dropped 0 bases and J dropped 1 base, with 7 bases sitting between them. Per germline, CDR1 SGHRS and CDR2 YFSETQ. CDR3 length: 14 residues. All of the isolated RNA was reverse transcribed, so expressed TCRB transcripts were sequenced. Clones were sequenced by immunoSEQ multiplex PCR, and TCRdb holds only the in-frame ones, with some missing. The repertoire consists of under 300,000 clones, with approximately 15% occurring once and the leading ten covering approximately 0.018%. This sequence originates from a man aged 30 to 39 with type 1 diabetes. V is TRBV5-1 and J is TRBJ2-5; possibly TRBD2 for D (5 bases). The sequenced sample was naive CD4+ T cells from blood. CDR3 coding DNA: TGCGCCAGCAGCTTGGGCAGCGGCCAAGAGACCCAGTACTTC. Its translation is CASSLGSGQETQYF.